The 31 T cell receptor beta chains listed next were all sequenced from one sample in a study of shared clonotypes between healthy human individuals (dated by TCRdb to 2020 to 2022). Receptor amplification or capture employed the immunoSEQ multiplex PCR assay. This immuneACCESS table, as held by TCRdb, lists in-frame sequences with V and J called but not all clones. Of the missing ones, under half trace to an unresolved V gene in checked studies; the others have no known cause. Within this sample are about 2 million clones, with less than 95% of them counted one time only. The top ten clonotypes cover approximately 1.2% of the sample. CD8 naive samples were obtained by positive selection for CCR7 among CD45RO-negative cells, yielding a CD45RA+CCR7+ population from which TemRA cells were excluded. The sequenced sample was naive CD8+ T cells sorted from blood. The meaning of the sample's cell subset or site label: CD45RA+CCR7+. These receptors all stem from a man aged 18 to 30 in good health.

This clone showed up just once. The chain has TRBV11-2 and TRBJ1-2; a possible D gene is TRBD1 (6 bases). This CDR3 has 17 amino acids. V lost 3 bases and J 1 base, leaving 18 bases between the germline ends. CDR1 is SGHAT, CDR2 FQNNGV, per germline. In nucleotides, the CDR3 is TGTGCCAGCAGCTTTAGCCTTGCGGGACAACTTAACTATGGCTACACCTTC. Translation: CASSFSLAGQLNYGYTF.

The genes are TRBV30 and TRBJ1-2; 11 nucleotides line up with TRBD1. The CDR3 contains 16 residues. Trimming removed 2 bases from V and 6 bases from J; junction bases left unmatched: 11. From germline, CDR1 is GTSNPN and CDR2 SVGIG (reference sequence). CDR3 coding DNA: TGTGCCTGGAGTCCCCGTACGTTGGGACAGGGGGATGGCTACACCTTC. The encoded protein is CAWSPRTLGQGDGYTF.

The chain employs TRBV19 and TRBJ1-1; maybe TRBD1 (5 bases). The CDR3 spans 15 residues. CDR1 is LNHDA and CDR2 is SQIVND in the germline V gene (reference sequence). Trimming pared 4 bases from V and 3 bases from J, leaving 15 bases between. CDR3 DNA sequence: TGTGCCAGTAGTAGCTTCAGGGAGGTTGACACTGAAGCTTTCTTT. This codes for CASSSFREVDTEAFF.

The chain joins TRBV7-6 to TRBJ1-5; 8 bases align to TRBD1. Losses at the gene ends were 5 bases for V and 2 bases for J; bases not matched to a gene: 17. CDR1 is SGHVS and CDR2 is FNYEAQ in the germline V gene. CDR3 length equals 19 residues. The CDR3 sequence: CASSEYRRQGLCGNQPQHF. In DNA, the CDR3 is TGTGCCAGCAGCGAGTATAGACGACAGGGGTTGTGTGGCAATCAGCCCCAGCATTTT. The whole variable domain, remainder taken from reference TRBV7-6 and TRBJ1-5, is GAGVSQSPRYKVTKRGQDVALRCDPISGHVSLYWYRQALGQGPEFLTYFNYEAQQDKSGLPNDRFSAERPEGSISTLTIQRTEQRDSAMYRCASSEYRRQGLCGNQPQHFGDGTRLSIL.

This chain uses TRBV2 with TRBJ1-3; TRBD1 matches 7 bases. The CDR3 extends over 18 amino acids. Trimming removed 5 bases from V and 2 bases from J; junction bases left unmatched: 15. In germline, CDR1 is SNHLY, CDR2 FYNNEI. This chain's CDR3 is CASSLTGVTVRTGNTIYF. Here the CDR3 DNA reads TGTGCCAGCAGTTTAACAGGGGTTACCGTGAGGACTGGAAACACCATATATTTT.

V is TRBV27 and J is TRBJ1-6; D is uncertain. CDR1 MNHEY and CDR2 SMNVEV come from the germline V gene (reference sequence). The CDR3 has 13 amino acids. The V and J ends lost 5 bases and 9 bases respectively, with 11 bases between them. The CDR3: CASSALIGSPLHF. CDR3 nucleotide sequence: TGTGCCAGCAGTGCCCTTATCGGTTCACCCCTCCACTTT.

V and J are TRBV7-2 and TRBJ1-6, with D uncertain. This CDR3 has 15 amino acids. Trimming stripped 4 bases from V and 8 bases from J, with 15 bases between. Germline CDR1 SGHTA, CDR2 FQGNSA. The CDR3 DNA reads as TGTGCCAGCAGCTCGCCCGTTGGAATTGATTCACCCCTCCACTTT. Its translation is CASSSPVGIDSPLHF. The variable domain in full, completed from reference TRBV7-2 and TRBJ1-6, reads GAGVSQSPSNKVTEKGKDVELRCDPISGHTALYWYRQSLGQGLEFLIYFQGNSAPDKSGLPSDRFSAERTGGSVSTLTIQRTQQEDSAVYLCASSSPVGIDSPLHFGNGTRLTVT.

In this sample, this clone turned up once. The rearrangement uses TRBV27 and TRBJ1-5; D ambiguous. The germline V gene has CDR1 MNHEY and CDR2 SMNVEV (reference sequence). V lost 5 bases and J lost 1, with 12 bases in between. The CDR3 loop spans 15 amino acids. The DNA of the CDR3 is TGTGCCAGCAGTCTACGCAGCTCCAGCAATCAGCCCCAGCATTTT. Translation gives CASSLRSSSNQPQHF.

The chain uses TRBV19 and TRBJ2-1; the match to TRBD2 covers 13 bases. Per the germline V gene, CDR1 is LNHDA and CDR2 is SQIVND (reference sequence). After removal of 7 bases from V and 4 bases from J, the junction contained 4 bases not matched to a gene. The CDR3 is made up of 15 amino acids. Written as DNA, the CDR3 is TGTGCCAGTAACCCGACTAGCGGGGGGTACAATGAGCAGTTCTTC. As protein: CASNPTSGGYNEQFF.

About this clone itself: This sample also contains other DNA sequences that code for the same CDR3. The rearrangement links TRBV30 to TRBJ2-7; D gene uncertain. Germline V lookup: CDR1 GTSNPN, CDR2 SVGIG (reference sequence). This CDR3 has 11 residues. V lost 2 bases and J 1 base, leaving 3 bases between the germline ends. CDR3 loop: CAWSPSYEQYF. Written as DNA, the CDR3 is TGTGCCTGGAGTCCATCCTACGAGCAGTACTTC.

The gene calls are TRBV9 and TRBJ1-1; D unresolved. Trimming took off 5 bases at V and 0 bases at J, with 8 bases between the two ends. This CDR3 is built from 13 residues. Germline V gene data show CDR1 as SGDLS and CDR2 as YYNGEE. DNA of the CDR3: TGTGCCAGCAGGGAGGGAGTGAACACTGAAGCTTTCTTT. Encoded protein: CASREGVNTEAFF.

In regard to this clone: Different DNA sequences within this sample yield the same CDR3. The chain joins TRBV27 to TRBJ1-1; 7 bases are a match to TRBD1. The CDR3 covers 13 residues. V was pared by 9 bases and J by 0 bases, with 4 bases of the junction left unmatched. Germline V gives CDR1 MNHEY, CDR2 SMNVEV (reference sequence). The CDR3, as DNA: TGTGCCAGTCGAACAGGGGTGAACACTGAAGCTTTCTTT. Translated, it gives CASRTGVNTEAFF.

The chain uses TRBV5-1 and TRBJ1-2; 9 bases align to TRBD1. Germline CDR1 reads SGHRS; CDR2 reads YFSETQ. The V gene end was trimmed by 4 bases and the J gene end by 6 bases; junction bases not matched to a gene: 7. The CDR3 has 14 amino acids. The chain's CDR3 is CASSEPGQGDGYTF. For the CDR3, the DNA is TGCGCCAGCAGCGAACCGGGACAGGGCGATGGCTACACCTTC. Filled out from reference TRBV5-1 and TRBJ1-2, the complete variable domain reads KAGVTQTPRYLIKTRGQQVTLSCSPISGHRSVSWYQQTPGQGLQFLFEYFSETQRNKGNFPGRFSGRQFSNSRSEMNVSTLELGDSALYLCASSEPGQGDGYTFGSGTRLTVV.

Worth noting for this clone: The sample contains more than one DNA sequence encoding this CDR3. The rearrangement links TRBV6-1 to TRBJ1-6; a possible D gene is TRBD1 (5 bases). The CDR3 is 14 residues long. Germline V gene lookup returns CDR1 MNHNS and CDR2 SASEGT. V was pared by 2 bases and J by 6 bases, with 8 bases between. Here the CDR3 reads CASSERGSNSPLHF. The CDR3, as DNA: TGTGCCAGCAGTGAAAGGGGAAGTAATTCACCCCTCCACTTT.

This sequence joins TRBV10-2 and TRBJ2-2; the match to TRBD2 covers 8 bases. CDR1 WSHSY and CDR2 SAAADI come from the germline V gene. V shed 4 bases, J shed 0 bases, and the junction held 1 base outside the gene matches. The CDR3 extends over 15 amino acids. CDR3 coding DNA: TGCGCCAGCAGTGCGACTAGCGCGAACACCGGGGAGCTGTTTTTT. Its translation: CASSATSANTGELFF.

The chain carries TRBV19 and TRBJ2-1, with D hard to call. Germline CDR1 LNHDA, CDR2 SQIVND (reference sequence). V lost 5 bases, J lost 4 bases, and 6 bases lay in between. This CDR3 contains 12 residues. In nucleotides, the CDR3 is TGTGCCAGTAGTGTCGGGTACAATGAGCAGTTCTTC. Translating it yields CASSVGYNEQFF. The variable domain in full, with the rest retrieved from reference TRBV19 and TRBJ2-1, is DGGITQSPKYLFRKEGQNVTLSCEQNLNHDAMYWYRQDPGQGLRLIYYSQIVNDFQKGDIAEGYSVSREKKESFPLTVTSAQKNPTAFYLCASSVGYNEQFFGPGTRLTVL.

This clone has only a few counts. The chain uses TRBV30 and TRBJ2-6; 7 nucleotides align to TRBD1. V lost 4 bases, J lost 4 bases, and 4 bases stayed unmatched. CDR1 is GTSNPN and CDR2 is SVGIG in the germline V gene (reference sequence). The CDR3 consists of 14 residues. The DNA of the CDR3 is TGTGCCTGGAAACAGGGGTCCGGGGCCAACGTCCTGACTTTC. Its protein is CAWKQGSGANVLTF.

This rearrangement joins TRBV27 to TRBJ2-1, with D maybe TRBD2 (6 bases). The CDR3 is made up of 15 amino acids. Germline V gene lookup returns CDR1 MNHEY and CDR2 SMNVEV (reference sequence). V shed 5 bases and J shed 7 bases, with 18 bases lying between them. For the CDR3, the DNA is TGTGCCAGCAGTCTCGGGACTGAAACGCTAAATGAGCAGTTCTTC. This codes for CASSLGTETLNEQFF.

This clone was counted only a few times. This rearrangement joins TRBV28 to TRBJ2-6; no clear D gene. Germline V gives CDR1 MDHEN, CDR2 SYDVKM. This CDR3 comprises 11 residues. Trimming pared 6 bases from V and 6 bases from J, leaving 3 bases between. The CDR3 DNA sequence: TGTGCCAGCAGCCCGGCCAACGTCCTGACTTTC. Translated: CASSPANVLTF.

CDR3 nucleotides: TGTGCCACAAGACACGGAAGCTCTGGAAACACCATATATTTT. Its translation: CATRHGSSGNTIYF. The V gene is TRBV15, the J gene TRBJ1-3; no clear D gene. CDR3 length: 14 residues. The V end lost 9 bases, the J end lost 0 bases, and 12 bases lay between the germline ends. CDR1 LNHNV and CDR2 YYDKDF come from the germline V gene (reference sequence).

Written as DNA, the CDR3 is TGCGCCAGCAGCCACAAGATAGGGGACAGCGGGAACACCGGGGAGCTGTTTTTT. It yields the protein CASSHKIGDSGNTGELFF. V gene TRBV4-1 combines with J gene TRBJ2-2; 7 bases map to TRBD1. CDR3 length: 18 residues. Trimming cost V 3 bases and J 1 base; bases outside gene matches: 11. Germline values: CDR1 MGHRA, CDR2 YSYEKL.

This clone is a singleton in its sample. The CDR3 spells CASSPRRVLANSDTQYF. CDR3 sequence (DNA): TGCGCCAGCAGCCCCCGAAGGGTACTAGCGAACTCAGATACGCAGTATTTT. V is TRBV5-1 and J is TRBJ2-3, with 7 bases matching TRBD2. This CDR3 comprises 17 residues. Germline V lookup: CDR1 SGHRS, CDR2 YFSETQ. The V gene end was trimmed by 4 bases and the J gene end by 4 bases; junction bases not matched to a gene: 15.

CDR3 protein: CASSQDTSGVSSYNEQFF. DNA of the CDR3: TGCGCCAGCAGCCAAGACACTAGCGGAGTGAGCTCCTACAATGAGCAGTTCTTC. The chain couples TRBV4-3 to TRBJ2-1; 8 bases are shared with TRBD2. This CDR3 spans 18 amino acids. Looked up from germline, CDR1 is LGHNA and CDR2 is YSLEER. J was trimmed by 0 bases and V by 0 bases; bases with no gene match: 7.

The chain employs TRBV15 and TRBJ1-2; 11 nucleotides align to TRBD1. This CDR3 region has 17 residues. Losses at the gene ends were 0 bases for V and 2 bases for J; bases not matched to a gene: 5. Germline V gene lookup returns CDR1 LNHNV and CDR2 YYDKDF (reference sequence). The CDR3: CATSRDGGTGGNYGYTF. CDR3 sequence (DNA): TGTGCCACCAGCAGAGATGGGGGGACAGGGGGGAACTATGGCTACACCTTC.

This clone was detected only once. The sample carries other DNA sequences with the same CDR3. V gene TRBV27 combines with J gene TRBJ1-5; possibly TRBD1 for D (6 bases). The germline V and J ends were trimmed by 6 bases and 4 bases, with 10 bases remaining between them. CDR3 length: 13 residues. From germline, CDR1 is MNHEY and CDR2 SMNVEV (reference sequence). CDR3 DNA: TGTGCCAGCAGCACAGGGTCGAATCAGCCCCAGCATTTT. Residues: CASSTGSNQPQHF.

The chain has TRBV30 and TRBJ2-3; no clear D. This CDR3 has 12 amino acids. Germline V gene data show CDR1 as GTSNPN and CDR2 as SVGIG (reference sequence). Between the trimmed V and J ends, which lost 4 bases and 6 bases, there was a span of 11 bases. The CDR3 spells CAWKPAGDTQYF. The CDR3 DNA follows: TGTGCCTGGAAGCCCGCCGGGGATACGCAGTATTTT. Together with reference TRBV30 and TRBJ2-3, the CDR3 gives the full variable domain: SQTIHQWPATLVQPVGSPLSLECTVEGTSNPNLYWYRQAAGRGLQLLFYSVGIGQISSEVPQNLSASRPQDRQFILSSKKLLLSDSGFYLCAWKPAGDTQYFGPGTRLTVL.

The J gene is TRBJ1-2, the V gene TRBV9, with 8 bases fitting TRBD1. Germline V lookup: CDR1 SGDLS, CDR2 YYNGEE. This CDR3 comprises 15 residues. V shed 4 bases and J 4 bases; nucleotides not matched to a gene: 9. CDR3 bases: TGTGCCAGCAGCTCCGGACAGGGTGGGCCCTATGGCTACACCTTC. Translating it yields CASSSGQGGPYGYTF.

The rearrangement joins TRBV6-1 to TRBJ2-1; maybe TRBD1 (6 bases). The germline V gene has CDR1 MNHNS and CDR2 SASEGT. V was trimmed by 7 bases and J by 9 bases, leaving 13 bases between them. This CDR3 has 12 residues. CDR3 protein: CASTVGGGEQFF. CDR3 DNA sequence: TGTGCCAGCACCGTAGGGGGTGGTGAGCAGTTCTTC.

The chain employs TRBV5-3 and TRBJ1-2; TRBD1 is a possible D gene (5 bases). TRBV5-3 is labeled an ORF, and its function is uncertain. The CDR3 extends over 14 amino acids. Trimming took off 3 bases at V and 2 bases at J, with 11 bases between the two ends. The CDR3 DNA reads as TGTGCCAGAAGCTGGGACGGAAACAACTATGGCTACACCTTC. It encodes CARSWDGNNYGYTF.

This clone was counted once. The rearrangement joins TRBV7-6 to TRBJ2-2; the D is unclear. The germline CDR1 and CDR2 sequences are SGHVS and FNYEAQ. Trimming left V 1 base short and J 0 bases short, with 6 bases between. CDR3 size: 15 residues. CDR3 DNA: TGTGCCAGCAGCTTAGACACTCCGAACACCGGGGAGCTGTTTTTT. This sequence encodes CASSLDTPNTGELFF.

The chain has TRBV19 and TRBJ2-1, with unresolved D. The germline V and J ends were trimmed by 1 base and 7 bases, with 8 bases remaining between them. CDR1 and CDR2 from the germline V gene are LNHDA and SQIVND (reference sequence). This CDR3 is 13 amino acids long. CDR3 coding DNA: TGTGCCAGTAGTATAGCCATAGCAAATGAGCAGTTCTTC. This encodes CASSIAIANEQFF. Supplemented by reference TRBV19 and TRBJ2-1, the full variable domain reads DGGITQSPKYLFRKEGQNVTLSCEQNLNHDAMYWYRQDPGQGLRLIYYSQIVNDFQKGDIAEGYSVSREKKESFPLTVTSAQKNPTAFYLCASSIAIANEQFFGPGTRLTVL.